This note documents a single T cell receptor (beta chain) sequence. Its antigen is still unknown. The junction and the germline gene differ at one end; a read error may be behind it. The CDR3 sequence is 16 residues long. Germline V gene data show CDR1 as MNHEY and CDR2 as SVGEGT. This sample was taken from a study of response to subunit inactivated influenza vaccine. TCRdb used MiXCR to reprocess the RT-PCR reads, holding one entry per CDR3 protein. The sample shows about 500,000 distinct CDR3 sequences, approximately 7.7% of them seen only once. Study findings and constraints: It was the authors' suggestion that each seasonal influenza vaccination recruits few new T cells.

The material was PBMCs from blood, obtained around 25 months after vaccination. The chain couples TRBV6-2 or TRBV6-3 to TRBJ2-1, with 7 bases aligning to TRBD2. The clonotype comes from a man aged 50-75 years who received an inactivated influenza vaccine. The CDR3 nucleotides read TGTTCCAGCAGTTACTCGTCAAGGGGACGGGGGGATGAGCAGTTCTTC. This encodes CSSSYSSRGRGDEQFF.